This TCR beta chain was identified during a study of blood T cell repertoires in COVID-19 (dated by TCRdb to 2020 to 2022). For the wider study: Collaborator samples came from the United States, Italy and Spain and covered acute and convalescent phases of COVID-19. Samples came from the ongoing ImmuneRACE study (first 160 participants) plus 1,254 subjects from 6 global collaborators. Deeply sampled blood TCRbeta repertoires from subjects exposed to, actively infected with, or recovered from COVID-19 were included in the dataset. The material from the prospective study consisted of cDNA or gDNA derived from T cells, B-cell-depleted T cells, or PBMCs. Where available, HLA class I and class II types were obtained from metadata supplied by the sample provider rather than from assay-based typing. Nearly every sample came with metadata listing a de-identified subject ID, COVID-19 status, age in years and sex. The repertoires were released in a freely available public database meant as a resource for research on the immune response to SARS-CoV-2. Study-level results and caveats: The amount of clinical and demographic metadata varied by source and participant and was provided uncurated.

Between the V and J ends, shortened by 4 bases and 5 bases respectively, the junction contains 11 bases. Measured from the cysteine to the phenylalanine, the CDR3 is 13 residues long. Only the CDR3 DNA stays, 39 bases, in frame from base 1. CDR1 LNHNV and CDR2 YYDKDF were looked up in the germline V gene (reference sequence). Concerning this clone: The antigen it recognizes is unknown. No qualities accompany the bases; no much larger clone lies one base away.

The immunoSEQ Assay, a bias-controlled multiplex PCR, was used to amplify TCRbeta CDR3 regions from genomic DNA. Under the source paper's analysis protocol: The number of nucleated cells in each sample was estimated from the amplification of reference gene primers within the assay. Sequence reads were collapsed and filtered to measure the absolute abundance of every unique TCRbeta CDR3 rearrangement. For each sample, productive Simpson clonality was calculated by taking the square root of Simpson's diversity index across productive rearrangements. TCRdb limited this immuneACCESS table to in-frame rearrangements with V and J called. A share of clones is missing; checked studies link under half to unresolved V genes, and the rest is unexplained. That table is the source of V, J and clone size, and D and trimming were worked out from the DNA. This sample has 200,000 or so clones in its table, and roughly nine tenths of those were observed once. The ten most abundant clones make up under 2.5% of the sample.

The collaborating institutions used their own protocols to collect whole blood in K2EDTA tubes. For TCRbeta analysis, collaborators shipped samples in one of three forms: frozen whole blood, isolated PBMCs, or DNA extracted from either of those sample types. The sequence joins TRBV15 to TRBJ1-1; the D gene is not confidently resolved. This TCR was recovered from a man in his 70s with active or convalescent COVID-19. Material: peripheral blood. Read as DNA, the sequence is TGTGCCACCAGCATGCCGCGGGTAACTGAAGCTTTCTTT. Its product reads: CATSMPRVTEAFF.